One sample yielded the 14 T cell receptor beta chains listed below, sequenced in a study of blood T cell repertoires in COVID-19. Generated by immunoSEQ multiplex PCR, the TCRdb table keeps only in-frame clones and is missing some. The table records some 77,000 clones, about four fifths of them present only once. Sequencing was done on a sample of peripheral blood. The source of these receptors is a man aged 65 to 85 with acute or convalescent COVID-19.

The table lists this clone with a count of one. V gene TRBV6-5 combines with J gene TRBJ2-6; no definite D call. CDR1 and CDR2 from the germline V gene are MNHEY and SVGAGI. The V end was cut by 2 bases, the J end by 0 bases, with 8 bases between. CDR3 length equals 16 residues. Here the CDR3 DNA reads TGTGCCAGCAGTTACGACAAATCCTCTGGGGCCAACGTCCTGACTTTC. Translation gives CASSYDKSSGANVLTF.

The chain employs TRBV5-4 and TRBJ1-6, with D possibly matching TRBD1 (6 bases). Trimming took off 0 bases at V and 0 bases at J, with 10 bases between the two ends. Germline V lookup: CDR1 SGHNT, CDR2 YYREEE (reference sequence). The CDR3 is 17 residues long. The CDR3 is CASSLVTGSSYNSPLHF. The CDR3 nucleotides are TGTGCCAGCAGCTTGGTTACAGGGAGCTCCTATAATTCACCCCTCCACTTT.

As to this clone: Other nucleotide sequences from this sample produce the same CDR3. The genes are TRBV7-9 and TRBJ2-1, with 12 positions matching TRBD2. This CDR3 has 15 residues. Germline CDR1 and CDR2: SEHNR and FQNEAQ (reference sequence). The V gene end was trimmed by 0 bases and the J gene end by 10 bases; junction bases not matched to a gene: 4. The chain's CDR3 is CASSLALAGGPEQFF. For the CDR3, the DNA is TGTGCCAGCAGCTTAGCTCTAGCGGGAGGGCCAGAGCAGTTCTTC.

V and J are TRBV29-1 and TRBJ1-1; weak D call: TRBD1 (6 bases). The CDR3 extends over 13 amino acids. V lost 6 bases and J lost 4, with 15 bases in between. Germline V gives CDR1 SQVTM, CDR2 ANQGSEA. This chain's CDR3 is CSVEKGVFTEAFF. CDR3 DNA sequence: TGCAGCGTAGAAAAGGGGGTATTCACTGAAGCTTTCTTT.

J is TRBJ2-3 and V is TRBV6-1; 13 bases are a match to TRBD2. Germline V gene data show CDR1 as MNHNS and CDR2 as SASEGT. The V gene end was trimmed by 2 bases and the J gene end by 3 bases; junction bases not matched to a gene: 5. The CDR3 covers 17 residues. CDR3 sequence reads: CASSERGLAGITDTQYF. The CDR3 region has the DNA TGTGCCAGCAGTGAAAGGGGACTAGCGGGAATAACAGATACGCAGTATTTT.

CDR3 in amino acids: CATSRDRGGGETQYF. DNA of the CDR3: TGTGCCACCAGCAGAGATCGCGGGGGGGGAGAGACCCAGTACTTC. The rearrangement joins TRBV15 to TRBJ2-5; TRBD2 matches at 9 bases. This CDR3 comprises 15 residues. J lost 4 bases, V lost 0 bases, and 3 bases had no gene match. Germline CDR1 LNHNV, CDR2 YYDKDF (reference sequence). Drawing the rest from reference TRBV15 and TRBJ2-5, the complete variable domain is DAMVIQNPRYQVTQFGKPVTLSCSQTLNHNVMYWYQQKSSQAPKLLFHYYDKDFNNEADTPDNFQSRRPNTSFCFLDIRSPGLGDTAMYLCATSRDRGGGETQYFGPGTRLLVL.

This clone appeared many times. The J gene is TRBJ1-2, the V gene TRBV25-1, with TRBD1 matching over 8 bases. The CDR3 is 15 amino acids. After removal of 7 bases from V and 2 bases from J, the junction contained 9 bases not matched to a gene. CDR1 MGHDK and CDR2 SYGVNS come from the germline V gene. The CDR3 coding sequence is TGTGCCAGCACCAACGGGGACAGGTACAACTATGGCTACACCTTC. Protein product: CASTNGDRYNYGYTF.

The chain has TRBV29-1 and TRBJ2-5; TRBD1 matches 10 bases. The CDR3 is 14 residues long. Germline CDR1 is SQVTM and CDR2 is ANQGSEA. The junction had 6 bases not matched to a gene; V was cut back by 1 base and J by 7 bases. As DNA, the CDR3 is TGCAGCGTTGAAGGGACAGGGGGATTGGGGACCCAGTACTTC. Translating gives CSVEGTGGLGTQYF.

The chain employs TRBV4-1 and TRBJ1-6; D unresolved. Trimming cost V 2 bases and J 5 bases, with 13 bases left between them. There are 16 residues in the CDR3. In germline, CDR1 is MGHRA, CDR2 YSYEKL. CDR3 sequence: CASSQRRIRNNSPLHF. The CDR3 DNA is TGCGCCAGCAGCCAACGCAGGATTAGAAATAATTCACCCCTCCACTTT.

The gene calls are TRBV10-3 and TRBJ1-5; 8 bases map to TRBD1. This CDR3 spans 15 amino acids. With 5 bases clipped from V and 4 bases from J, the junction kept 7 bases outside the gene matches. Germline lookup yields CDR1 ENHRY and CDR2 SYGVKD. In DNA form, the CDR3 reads TGTGCCATCAGTTCCGGGACAGGCTTAAATCAGCCCCAGCATTTT. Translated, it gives CAISSGTGLNQPQHF.

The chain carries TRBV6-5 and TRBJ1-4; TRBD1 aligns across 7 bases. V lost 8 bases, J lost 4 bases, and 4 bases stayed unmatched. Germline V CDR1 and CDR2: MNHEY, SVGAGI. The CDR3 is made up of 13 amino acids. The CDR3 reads CASLDRNNEKLFF. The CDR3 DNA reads TGTGCCAGCCTGGACAGGAATAATGAAAAACTGTTTTTT.

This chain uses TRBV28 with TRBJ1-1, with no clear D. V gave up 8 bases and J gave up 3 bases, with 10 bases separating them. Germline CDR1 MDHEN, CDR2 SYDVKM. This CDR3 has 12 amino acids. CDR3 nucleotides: TGTGCCAGCTGTGAGGCATACACTGAAGCTTTCTTT. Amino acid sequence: CASCEAYTEAFF.

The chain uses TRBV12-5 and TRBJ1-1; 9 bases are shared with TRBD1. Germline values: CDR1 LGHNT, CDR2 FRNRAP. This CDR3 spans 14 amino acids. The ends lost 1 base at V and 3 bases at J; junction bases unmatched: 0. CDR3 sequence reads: CASGLGTGDTEAFF. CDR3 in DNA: TGTGCTAGTGGTTTGGGGACAGGGGACACTGAAGCTTTCTTT.

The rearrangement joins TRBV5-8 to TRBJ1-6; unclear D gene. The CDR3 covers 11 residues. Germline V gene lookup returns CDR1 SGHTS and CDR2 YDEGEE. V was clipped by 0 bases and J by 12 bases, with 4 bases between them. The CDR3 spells CASSLAGPLHF. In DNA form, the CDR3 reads TGTGCCAGCAGCTTGGCCGGACCCCTCCACTTT.